The clone carrying this TCR beta chain was seen repeatedly, ten times or more. Antigen: not known. The data stem from a study of CD8 T cells in ankylosing spondylitis. Overall study results and limits: A motif of 7 to 9 highly homologous TCR beta variants was seen as apparently characteristic of ankylosing spondylitis blood.

Trimming cost V 7 bases and J 0 bases, with 10 bases left between them. Per the germline V gene, CDR1 is SQVTM and CDR2 is ANQGSEA. The CDR3 is 13 residues long. A single record per CDR3 protein comes from TCRdb applying MiXCR to the 5' RACE reads. This sample has roughly 450,000 distinct CDR3 sequences, with roughly a quarter found just once. Input material: blood, either unsorted or a sorted T cell fraction (not recorded which). The chain links TRBV29-1 to TRBJ1-3; no clear D gene. This receptor was taken from a male donor with ankylosing spondylitis. CDR3 in DNA: TGCAGCGGCCGCGGGCTCTCTGGAAACACCATATATTTT. This encodes CSGRGLSGNTIYF.